Following are 24 T cell receptor beta chains from one sample sequenced in a study of cytomegalovirus exposure and HLA in healthy donors. Researchers ran the PCR with 60 Vbeta and 13 Jbeta primers. Here immunoSEQ multiplex PCR was the method, and the copy in TCRdb shows in-frame clones only, minus some. The sample's table shows approximately 47,000 clones. The sample consisted of PBMCs. All receptors come from a male donor in good health and CMV-seronegative.

The chain is built from TRBV13 and TRBJ2-2; possibly TRBD2 for D (5 bases). Trimming left V 2 bases short and J 6 bases short, with 13 bases between. Germline assignment: CDR1 PRHDT and CDR2 FYEKMQ (reference sequence). The CDR3 runs to 15 residues. Here the CDR3 reads CASSLSRNGAGELFF. CDR3 DNA: TGTGCCAGCAGCTTATCTCGCAACGGGGCCGGGGAGCTGTTTTTT.

The V call is TRBV7-9, the J call TRBJ1-6, with no clear D. The V and J ends lost 0 bases and 0 bases respectively, with 9 bases between them. Per germline, CDR1 SEHNR and CDR2 FQNEAQ (reference sequence). The CDR3 has 17 amino acids. CDR3 DNA sequence: TGTGCCAGCAGCTTAGCGGGCCAGAGCTCCTATAATTCACCCCTCCACTTT. Translated: CASSLAGQSSYNSPLHF.

This sequence joins TRBV14 and TRBJ1-2, with TRBD1 identical over 7 bases. The CDR3 has 15 amino acids. Germline V CDR1 and CDR2: SGHDN, FVKESK. With 5 bases clipped from V and 0 bases from J, the junction kept 6 bases outside the gene matches. CDR3 residues: CASSGRDSPNYGYTF. CDR3 DNA sequence: TGTGCCAGCAGCGGCCGGGACAGTCCTAACTATGGCTACACCTTC.

The CDR3 DNA follows: TGCGCCAGCAGCTTGACCTACGCGGGGAGAGAGACCCAGTACTTC. Encoded protein: CASSLTYAGRETQYF. The rearrangement links TRBV5-1 to TRBJ2-5; TRBD2 might be the D (6 bases). The CDR3 totals 15 residues. The germline V and J ends were trimmed by 1 base and 4 bases, with 14 bases remaining between them. The germline gives CDR1 SGHRS, CDR2 YFSETQ. Combining the CDR3 with reference TRBV5-1 and TRBJ2-5 gives the whole variable domain KAGVTQTPRYLIKTRGQQVTLSCSPISGHRSVSWYQQTPGQGLQFLFEYFSETQRNKGNFPGRFSGRQFSNSRSEMNVSTLELGDSALYLCASSLTYAGRETQYFGPGTRLLVL.

CDR3 DNA sequence: TGTGCCAGCAGTTACCCTCTTTCGTACAATCAGCCCCAGCATTTT. It is translated as CASSYPLSYNQPQHF. V gene TRBV6-5 combines with J gene TRBJ1-5, with D uncertain. The germline V gene encodes CDR1 MNHEY and CDR2 SVGAGI. CDR3 size: 15 residues. Trimming pared 2 bases from V and 3 bases from J, leaving 11 bases between.

CDR3 protein: CASSYTGARGYTF. CDR3 nucleotide sequence: TGTGCCAGCAGTTACACAGGGGCCCGGGGCTACACCTTC. The V and J genes are TRBV6-5 and TRBJ1-2, with 7 bases aligning to TRBD1. The junction had 5 bases not matched to a gene; V was cut back by 2 bases and J by 8 bases. Germline assignment: CDR1 MNHEY and CDR2 SVGAGI. This CDR3 spans 13 amino acids.

The J gene is TRBJ1-2, the V gene TRBV2; D remains unclear. The CDR3 covers 16 residues. V gave up 3 bases and J gave up 0 bases, with 14 bases separating them. CDR1 SNHLY and CDR2 FYNNEI come from the germline V gene. The CDR3 protein is CASSDGLTNPNYGYTF. The DNA for the CDR3 is TGTGCCAGCAGTGACGGGTTAACAAACCCTAACTATGGCTACACCTTC.

The CDR3 loop is CASSLGQNTEAFF. As DNA, the CDR3 is TGTGCCAGCAGCCTCGGACAGAACACTGAAGCTTTCTTT. This chain connects TRBV13 to TRBJ1-1, with D perhaps TRBD1 (5 bases). Trimming took 5 bases from V and 1 from J, leaving 8 bases between them. The CDR3 has 13 amino acids. Germline V lookup: CDR1 PRHDT, CDR2 FYEKMQ (reference sequence).

The V gene is TRBV9, the J gene TRBJ2-2; possible D gene TRBD1, 5 bases. There are 15 residues in the CDR3. V was trimmed by 7 bases and J by 5 bases, leaving 18 bases between them. Per germline, CDR1 SGDLS and CDR2 YYNGEE. In DNA form, the CDR3 reads TGTGCCAGCGGTTCCCAGGGTGTAGGTACCGGGGAGCTGTTTTTT. Its translation is CASGSQGVGTGELFF.

The chain has TRBV7-2 and TRBJ2-7, with 11 nucleotides matching TRBD2. This CDR3 region has 14 residues. Germline CDR1 is SGHTA and CDR2 is FQGNSA. V was pared by 5 bases and J by 5 bases, with 5 bases of the junction left unmatched. The CDR3 region has the DNA TGTGCCAGCAGCACTACTAGCGGGGGCCACGAGCAGTACTTC. Residues: CASSTTSGGHEQYF.

J is TRBJ2-3 and V is TRBV11-2, with 8 nucleotides matching TRBD2. CDR3 length: 17 amino acids. Germline lookup yields CDR1 SGHAT and CDR2 FQNNGV. Trimming at V came to 2 bases and at J to 7 bases, leaving 14 bases not matched to a gene. In DNA, the CDR3 is TGTGCCAGCAGCTTACTTGCGGGACTAGTATTTCCCAATACGCAGTATTTT. Translated: CASSLLAGLVFPNTQYF.

The CDR3 here is CASSGGNENIQYF. CDR3 sequence (DNA): TGTGCCAGCAGCGGAGGGAACGAAAACATTCAGTACTTC. The chain is built from TRBV9 and TRBJ2-4; a possible D gene is TRBD2 (5 bases). The CDR3 sequence is 13 residues long. CDR1 SGDLS and CDR2 YYNGEE come from the germline V gene. Trimming took 3 bases from V and 5 from J, leaving 9 bases between them.

The gene calls are TRBV30 and TRBJ2-7; 8 bases match TRBD1. Germline V gene data show CDR1 as GTSNPN and CDR2 as SVGIG (reference sequence). The V segment lost 4 bases and the J segment 5 bases; nucleotides outside the gene matches: 7. The CDR3 has 13 residues. CDR3 sequence: CAWKGTGMDEQYF. Here the CDR3 DNA reads TGTGCCTGGAAAGGGACAGGAATGGACGAGCAGTACTTC.

The CDR3 nucleotides read TGCGCCAGCAGCCAAGCTAACAGGGGCCGTATCGAGCAGTACTTC. As protein: CASSQANRGRIEQYF. The chain joins TRBV4-1 to TRBJ2-7, with 7 bases that match TRBD1. In germline, CDR1 is MGHRA, CDR2 YSYEKL. The CDR3 totals 15 residues. V lost 1 base, J lost 6 bases, and 9 bases stayed unmatched.

This rearrangement joins TRBV27 to TRBJ1-1; TRBD1 matches 10 bases. The V gene's germline CDR1 is MNHEY and CDR2 SMNVEV (reference sequence). The CDR3 consists of 17 residues. J was trimmed by 5 bases and V by 4 bases; bases with no gene match: 13. The CDR3 coding sequence is TGTGCCAGCAGTTCTGGACAGGGGGTTTCTGTCAGTACTGAAGCTTTCTTT. Translating gives CASSSGQGVSVSTEAFF.

V usage is TRBV6-1 and J usage is TRBJ1-2, with 7 bases lining up with TRBD1. Germline lookup yields CDR1 MNHNS and CDR2 SASEGT. The CDR3 has 14 amino acids. The junction had 6 bases not matched to a gene; V was cut back by 2 bases and J by 6 bases. DNA for the CDR3: TGTGCCAGCAGTGAAATATGGGACAGCCATGGCTACACCTTC. Protein: CASSEIWDSHGYTF.

V is TRBV30 and J is TRBJ1-6; the D gene is possibly TRBD1 (5 bases). This CDR3 region has 13 residues. Germline CDR1 is GTSNPN and CDR2 is SVGIG (reference sequence). Trimming left V 3 bases short and J 7 bases short, with 10 bases between. The CDR3: CAWSRAGNSPLHF. CDR3 nucleotides: TGTGCCTGGAGCAGGGCGGGGAATTCACCCCTCCACTTT.

The V call is TRBV7-2, the J call TRBJ2-7; 7 bases are shared with TRBD1. The CDR3 spans 15 residues. With V trimmed by 4 bases and J by 3 bases, 9 bases remained unmatched. Germline V gene sequence: CDR1 SGHTA, CDR2 FQGNSA. As DNA, the CDR3 is TGTGCCAGCAGCTCTAGCCCGGGACAGAGCTACGAGCAGTACTTC. It is translated as CASSSSPGQSYEQYF.

The rearrangement links TRBV7-6 to TRBJ1-5; the match to TRBD1 covers 10 bases. The J segment lost 3 bases and the V segment lost 5 bases, leaving 7 bases of the junction unmatched. Germline V gene data show CDR1 as SGHVS and CDR2 as FNYEAQ. CDR3 size: 16 residues. The CDR3 region is CASSGQGDLVNQPQHF. Here the CDR3 DNA reads TGTGCCAGCAGCGGACAGGGGGATTTGGTCAATCAGCCCCAGCATTTT.

V gene TRBV4-1 combines with J gene TRBJ1-2, with a weak D call TRBD1 (5 bases). Per germline, CDR1 MGHRA and CDR2 YSYEKL. The CDR3 spans 14 residues. V was trimmed by 3 bases and J by 4 bases, leaving 12 bases between them. In DNA, the CDR3 is TGCGCCAGCAGCCACAGCAGGGATTCCTATGGCTACACCTTC. Translation gives CASSHSRDSYGYTF.

V gene TRBV30 combines with J gene TRBJ1-1, with 11 bases matching TRBD1. CDR1 and CDR2 from the germline V gene are GTSNPN and SVGIG (reference sequence). Unmatched junction bases numbered 6, after V lost 2 bases and J lost 4 bases. The CDR3 loop spans 15 amino acids. The CDR3 DNA follows: TGTGCCTGGAGTAGTTGGGGGACAGGGGGCACTGAAGCTTTCTTT. Amino acid sequence: CAWSSWGTGGTEAFF.

The CDR3 loop is CASSPPGTSLHNEQFF. For the CDR3, the DNA is TGTGCCAGCTCACCACCCGGGACTAGCCTTCACAATGAGCAGTTCTTC. V and J are TRBV18 and TRBJ2-1; the match to TRBD2 covers 9 bases. Per the germline V gene, CDR1 is KGHSH and CDR2 is LQKENI. J was trimmed by 5 bases and V by 0 bases; bases with no gene match: 5. The CDR3 is 16 amino acids.

The genes are TRBV19 and TRBJ1-2; D is uncertain. With 3 bases removed from V and 2 bases from J, the gap between germline ends came to 13 bases. Germline values: CDR1 LNHDA, CDR2 SQIVND (reference sequence). The CDR3 sequence is 15 residues long. CDR3 DNA: TGTGCCAGTAGTATCCCTCGACAAGTGAACTATGGCTACACCTTC. Its protein product is CASSIPRQVNYGYTF.

The chain links TRBV4-3 to TRBJ1-2; D remains unclear. The V gene lost 0 bases and the J gene lost 4 bases, with 12 bases spanning the gap. CDR1 and CDR2 (germline): LGHNA, YSLEER. CDR3 length: 15 amino acids. The CDR3: CASSQEITFPYGYTF. The CDR3 coding sequence is TGCGCCAGCAGCCAAGAAATCACTTTCCCCTATGGCTACACCTTC.